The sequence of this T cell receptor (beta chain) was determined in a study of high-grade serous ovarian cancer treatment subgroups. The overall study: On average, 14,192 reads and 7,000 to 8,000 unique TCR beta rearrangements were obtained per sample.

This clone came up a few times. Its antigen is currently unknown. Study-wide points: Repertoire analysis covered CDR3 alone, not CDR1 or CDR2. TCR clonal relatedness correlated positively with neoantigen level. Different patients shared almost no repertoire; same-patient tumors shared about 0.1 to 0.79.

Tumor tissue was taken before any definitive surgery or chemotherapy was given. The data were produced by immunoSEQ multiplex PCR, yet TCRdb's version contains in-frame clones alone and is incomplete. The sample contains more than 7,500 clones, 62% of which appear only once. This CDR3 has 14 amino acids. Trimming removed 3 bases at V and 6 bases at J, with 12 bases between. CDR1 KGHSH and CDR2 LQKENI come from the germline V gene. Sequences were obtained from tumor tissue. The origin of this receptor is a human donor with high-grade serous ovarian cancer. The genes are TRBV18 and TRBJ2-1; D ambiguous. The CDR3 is CASSPPAPGNEQFF. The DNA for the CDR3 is TGTGCCAGCTCACCTCCAGCGCCGGGCAATGAGCAGTTCTTC.